The count of the clone carrying this T cell receptor (beta chain) is one. Its antigen is unidentified. The identical CDR3 is also encoded by other nucleotide sequences in the sample. The data were obtained in a study of cytomegalovirus exposure and HLA in healthy donors. Findings of the study overall: Sequencing depth across donors, presence/absence analyses assumed, was roughly uniform.

Trimming took off 5 bases at V and 0 bases at J, with 8 bases between the two ends. The CDR3 is made up of 13 amino acids. Germline V gives CDR1 SEHNR, CDR2 FQNEAQ (reference sequence). Both 60 Vbeta primers and 13 Jbeta primers went into the PCR. Libraries were prepared by immunoSEQ multiplex PCR; TCRdb keeps only in-frame clonotypes and omits some of them. The table includes 150,000 to 200,000 clones, roughly 79% detected once. Material for sequencing was PBMCs. The receptor was isolated from a woman aged 18 to 35 in good health and CMV-seropositive. The chain combines TRBV7-9 with TRBJ2-7; D is unresolved. CDR3 amino acids: CASSPRASYEQYF. The DNA of the CDR3 is TGTGCCAGCAGCCCCCGCGCCTCCTACGAGCAGTACTTC.